Each of the 28 T cell receptor beta chains below was sequenced from the same sample in a study of cytomegalovirus exposure and HLA in healthy donors. PCR involved 60 Vbeta and 13 Jbeta primers. This table comes from immunoSEQ multiplex PCR, and its TCRdb copy is limited to in-frame clones, with some not included. The profile shows 200,000 to 250,000 clones, over 80% of them singletons. Specimen: PBMCs. All receptors derive from a boy aged 2-15 years in good health and CMV-seronegative.

The V and J genes are TRBV4-2 and TRBJ1-2, with TRBD1 matching 10 bases. V shed 4 bases and J 8 bases; nucleotides not matched to a gene: 4. Germline V lookup: CDR1 LGHNA, CDR2 YNFKEQ. CDR3 size: 13 residues. The DNA of the CDR3 is TGTGCCAGCAGCCGACAGGGGGCCGGAGGCTACACCTTC. This translates into CASSRQGAGGYTF.

V gene TRBV29-1 combines with J gene TRBJ1-2; TRBD1 matches 9 bases. The CDR3 extends over 13 amino acids. J gave up 8 bases and V 3 bases, and 7 bases lay outside the gene matches. Germline CDR1 and CDR2: SQVTM and ANQGSEA. CDR3 nucleotide sequence: TGCAGCGTTGATAAAGGGACAGGGCTCGGCTACACCTTC. Amino acid sequence: CSVDKGTGLGYTF. Filled out from reference TRBV29-1 and TRBJ1-2, the complete variable domain reads SAVISQKPSRDICQRGTSLTIQCQVDSQVTMMFWYRQQPGQSLTLIATANQGSEATYESGFVIDKFPISRPNLTFSTLTVSNMSPEDSSIYLCSVDKGTGLGYTFGSGTRLTVV.

V is TRBV19 and J is TRBJ2-2; 11 bases are a match to TRBD2. The V segment lost 9 bases and the J segment 6 bases; nucleotides outside the gene matches: 9. CDR3 length: 15 amino acids. CDR1 LNHDA and CDR2 SQIVND come from the germline V gene (reference sequence). CDR3 DNA sequence: TGTGCCAGCAGAGGACTAGCGGGTTTGGCCGGGGAGCTGTTTTTT. It codes for CASRGLAGLAGELFF.

This clone was seen once. The V call is TRBV9, the J call TRBJ2-7; TRBD1 matches at 8 bases. This CDR3 contains 13 residues. Germline loops: CDR1 SGDLS, CDR2 YYNGEE. Unmatched junction bases numbered 2, after V lost 3 bases and J lost 3 bases. The CDR3 spells CASSAGTGYEQYF. CDR3 nucleotide sequence: TGTGCCAGCAGCGCCGGGACAGGCTACGAGCAGTACTTC.

This rearrangement joins TRBV7-8 to TRBJ2-2; possibly TRBD2 for D (6 bases). V was pared by 6 bases and J by 5 bases, with 10 bases between. In germline, CDR1 is SGHVS, CDR2 FQNEAQ. CDR3 length: 13 amino acids. For the CDR3, the DNA is TGTGCCAGCAGGTTCCGGGGGACCGGGGAGCTGTTTTTT. Amino acids: CASRFRGTGELFF.

The chain recombines TRBV19 with TRBJ2-7; 10 nucleotides align to TRBD1. Germline trimming cut 9 bases from V and 1 base from J; bases unmatched to any gene: 12. The CDR3 is 16 amino acids. Germline V gene sequence: CDR1 LNHDA, CDR2 SQIVND (reference sequence). The CDR3 DNA reads TGTGCCAGCACCAAAGGAGGACAGGGGGGGTCCTACGAGCAGTACTTC. This encodes CASTKGGQGGSYEQYF.

The rearrangement joins TRBV27 to TRBJ2-1; the match to TRBD2 covers 9 bases. CDR3 length: 15 residues. Per the germline V gene, CDR1 is MNHEY and CDR2 is SMNVEV (reference sequence). V shed 2 bases, J shed 7 bases, and the junction held 6 bases outside the gene matches. CDR3: CASSLQREVDNEQFF. In DNA form, the CDR3 reads TGTGCCAGCAGTTTACAGCGGGAGGTGGATAATGAGCAGTTCTTC.

This sequence joins TRBV14 and TRBJ1-2; tentative D call: TRBD1 (5 bases). V was trimmed by 0 bases and J by 8 bases, leaving 7 bases between them. Germline V gene lookup returns CDR1 SGHDN and CDR2 FVKESK. The CDR3 spans 12 residues. CDR3 nucleotide sequence: TGTGCCAGCAGCCAAGATAGGGGCGGCTACACCTTC. It codes for CASSQDRGGYTF.

This clone was detected only a few times. The chain carries TRBV13 and TRBJ1-5; no clear D. CDR1 and CDR2 (germline): PRHDT, FYEKMQ (reference sequence). The V end was cut by 3 bases, the J end by 2 bases, with 8 bases between. This CDR3 is built from 14 residues. The DNA for the CDR3 is TGTGCCAGCAGCTTCGGCAGCGGCAATCAGCCCCAGCATTTT. Translation gives CASSFGSGNQPQHF.

The chain is built from TRBV10-1 and TRBJ2-3; the D gene is possibly TRBD1 (6 bases). CDR1 and CDR2 (germline): WNHNN, SYGVQD (reference sequence). This CDR3 has 16 amino acids. V was clipped by 2 bases and J by 4 bases, with 16 bases between them. CDR3 DNA: TGCGCCAGCAGTGAGCAACAGGGCCTAGGGGCAGATACGCAGTATTTT. Protein product: CASSEQQGLGADTQYF.

The V and J genes are TRBV5-1 and TRBJ1-1; a possible D gene is TRBD1 (5 bases). The germline V gene has CDR1 SGHRS and CDR2 YFSETQ. The CDR3 is 15 residues long. Trimming took 1 base from V and 4 from J, leaving 14 bases between them. The CDR3 sequence: CASSLTQGLGTEAFF. In nucleotides, the CDR3 is TGCGCCAGCAGCTTGACTCAGGGCTTGGGCACTGAAGCTTTCTTT.

The chain links TRBV2 to TRBJ2-4, with D perhaps TRBD1 (6 bases). The CDR3 covers 15 residues. Germline V CDR1 and CDR2: SNHLY, FYNNEI. V dropped 6 bases and J dropped 7 bases, with 19 bases sitting between them. The CDR3 DNA follows: TGTGCCAGCAGGTATGACAGGCCCTATCCGAACATTCAGTACTTC. Translated: CASRYDRPYPNIQYF. The full variable domain, in which reference TRBV2 and TRBJ2-4 provide the parts outside the CDR3, is EPEVTQTPSHQVTQMGQEVILRCVPISNHLYFYWYRQILGQKVEFLVSFYNNEISEKSEIFDDQFSVERPDGSNFTLKIRSTKLEDSAMYFCASRYDRPYPNIQYFGAGTRLSVL.

The rearrangement uses TRBV7-6 and TRBJ2-5; TRBD1 matches at 8 bases. The J call may be mistaken, given a closer DNA end match to TRBJ2-7. This CDR3 is 16 amino acids long. Germline V gene lookup returns CDR1 SGHVS and CDR2 FNYEAQ. The CDR3 here is CASSLTPGTGLSEQYF. For the CDR3, the DNA is TGTGCCAGCAGCTTAACCCCCGGGACAGGCCTCTCCGAGCAGTACTTC.

The V and J genes are TRBV12-5 and TRBJ2-1; TRBD2 agrees at 10 bases. V shed 6 bases and J 8 bases; nucleotides not matched to a gene: 7. This CDR3 spans 14 amino acids. Germline loops: CDR1 LGHNT, CDR2 FRNRAP. The CDR3 spells CASGTLAGADEQFF. The CDR3 coding sequence is TGTGCTAGTGGGACTCTAGCGGGAGCTGATGAGCAGTTCTTC.

This clone was picked up one time. The rearrangement uses TRBV7-6 and TRBJ2-3, with D perhaps TRBD2 (6 bases). This CDR3 has 13 residues. V lost 5 bases to trimming and J lost 6 bases, with 12 bases between them. Germline CDR1 reads SGHVS; CDR2 reads FNYEAQ. The CDR3 DNA is TGTGCCAGCAGCCCCCGGGACTTGGATACGCAGTATTTT. It translates to CASSPRDLDTQYF.

This chain links TRBV5-1 with TRBJ2-5; TRBD1 aligns across 9 bases. Germline CDR1 and CDR2: SGHRS and YFSETQ. The length of the CDR3 is 19 residues. Trimming removed 4 bases from V and 0 bases from J; junction bases left unmatched: 16. The chain's CDR3 is CASSRYPRDRAQYQETQYF. CDR3 nucleotides: TGCGCCAGCAGCCGCTATCCCCGGGACAGGGCCCAGTACCAAGAGACCCAGTACTTC.

The V and J genes are TRBV29-1 and TRBJ2-1, with 13 positions matching TRBD2. The germline CDR1 and CDR2 sequences are SQVTM and ANQGSEA. Trimming at V came to 6 bases and at J to 4 bases, leaving 9 bases not matched to a gene. This CDR3 comprises 16 residues. CDR3 loop: CSVASGLAGLYNEQFF. As DNA, the CDR3 is TGCAGCGTCGCCTCGGGACTAGCGGGGTTATACAATGAGCAGTTCTTC.

The V and J genes are TRBV9 and TRBJ2-7, with TRBD2 matching 7 bases. With V trimmed by 0 bases and J by 5 bases, 2 bases remained unmatched. The germline gives CDR1 SGDLS, CDR2 YYNGEE. There are 13 residues in the CDR3. The DNA of the CDR3 is TGTGCCAGCAGCGTAGCTCTAGCGGACGAGCAGTACTTC. Amino acid sequence: CASSVALADEQYF.

On this clone itself: The junction differs from germline at one of its ends, possibly a read error. The CDR3: CANSPGTSGRTLSYEQYF. In DNA, the CDR3 is TGTGCCAACAGCCCCGGGACTAGCGGGAGGACCTTATCCTACGAGCAGTACTTC. V usage is TRBV4-2 and J usage is TRBJ2-7, with TRBD2 matching 15 bases. The length of the CDR3 is 18 residues. Germline CDR1 LGHNA, CDR2 YNFKEQ.

The rearrangement joins TRBV19 to TRBJ1-2, with no clear D. Germline values: CDR1 LNHDA, CDR2 SQIVND (reference sequence). Trimming stripped 6 bases from V and 10 bases from J, with 18 bases between. This CDR3 is 13 amino acids long. CDR3 in amino acids: CASREDGLKSYTF. CDR3 bases: TGTGCCAGTAGAGAGGACGGACTGAAATCCTACACCTTC. Variable domain in full (rest from reference TRBV19 and TRBJ1-2): DGGITQSPKYLFRKEGQNVTLSCEQNLNHDAMYWYRQDPGQGLRLIYYSQIVNDFQKGDIAEGYSVSREKKESFPLTVTSAQKNPTAFYLCASREDGLKSYTFGSGTRLTVV.

V usage is TRBV25-1 and J usage is TRBJ1-4; no definite D call. Trimming pared 4 bases from V and 8 bases from J, leaving 11 bases between. Germline CDR1 is MGHDK and CDR2 is SYGVNS. The CDR3 runs 13 residues. CDR3 sequence: CASSVASREKLFF. Written as DNA, the CDR3 is TGTGCCAGCAGTGTTGCCTCGCGGGAAAAACTGTTTTTT.

V and J are TRBV5-6 and TRBJ1-1; D remains ambiguous. There are 12 residues in the CDR3. The V end was cut by 0 bases, the J end by 6 bases, with 6 bases between. The germline V gene has CDR1 SGHDT and CDR2 YYEEEE. The chain's CDR3 is CASSLVYSEAFF. For the CDR3, the DNA is TGTGCCAGCAGCTTGGTGTACTCTGAAGCTTTCTTT.

V gene TRBV29-1 combines with J gene TRBJ1-1, with TRBD1 identical over 7 bases. The CDR3 runs to 13 residues. Per the germline V gene, CDR1 is SQVTM and CDR2 is ANQGSEA. The ends lost 2 bases at V and 3 bases at J; junction bases unmatched: 3. CDR3 DNA: TGCAGCGTTGAACCTACAGGGGACACTGAAGCTTTCTTT. It yields the protein CSVEPTGDTEAFF.

The chain employs TRBV11-2 and TRBJ2-5; 7 nucleotides align to TRBD2. Germline assignment: CDR1 SGHAT and CDR2 FQNNGV. This CDR3 region has 13 residues. Losses at the gene ends were 5 bases for V and 5 bases for J; bases not matched to a gene: 5. Here the CDR3 DNA reads TGTGCCAGCAGCCGGACTAGACTTGAGACCCAGTACTTC. It codes for CASSRTRLETQYF.

In this sample, this clone turned up a few times. The V gene is TRBV30, the J gene TRBJ1-1; TRBD1 might be the D (5 bases). Trimming left V 5 bases short and J 12 bases short, with 19 bases between. The CDR3 extends over 12 amino acids. Germline lookup yields CDR1 GTSNPN and CDR2 SVGIG (reference sequence). The CDR3 DNA reads TGTGCCTGGCAGGGAGGAGGGAGAAGTACTTTCTTT. The encoded protein is CAWQGGGRSTFF.

This clone appeared once. This chain joins TRBV5-1 and TRBJ1-3, with 10 positions matching TRBD1. V shed 6 bases, J shed 2 bases, and the junction held 5 bases outside the gene matches. Germline CDR1 and CDR2: SGHRS and YFSETQ. The CDR3 length is 15 residues. Here the CDR3 reads CASTMGQGTGNTIYF. The CDR3 nucleotides read TGCGCCAGCACCATGGGACAGGGGACTGGAAACACCATATATTTT.

This clone appeared once. The chain is built from TRBV7-2 and TRBJ2-7, with 10 bases identical to TRBD2. Germline lookup yields CDR1 SGHTA and CDR2 FQGNSA. After removal of 1 base from V and 3 bases from J, the junction contained 3 bases not matched to a gene. This CDR3 is 15 amino acids long. CDR3 region: CASSLDTSGNYEQYF. Written as DNA, the CDR3 is TGTGCCAGCAGCTTAGACACTAGCGGGAACTACGAGCAGTACTTC.

J is TRBJ2-7 and V is TRBV6-5; D is perhaps TRBD2 (6 bases). Germline V lookup: CDR1 MNHEY, CDR2 SVGAGI. CDR3 length equals 13 residues. Trimming cost V 11 bases and J 2 bases, with 16 bases left between them. The CDR3 here is CAVRGTNTYEQYF. The CDR3 nucleotides read TGTGCCGTCCGCGGGACCAATACCTACGAGCAGTACTTC.